The rows below give T cell receptor beta chains drawn from one sample of a study of a mutant IDH1 vaccine in newly diagnosed glioma. Sequencing used immunoSEQ multiplex PCR; TCRdb keeps in-frame clones, though not all of them. Counted here are about 38,000 clones, roughly 92% occurring once; the ten biggest clones make up about 18%. The material was PBMCs, obtained from a glioma patient treated with radiotherapy, temozolomide or both. These receptors came from a man between 18 and 35 years old with glioma. The CDR3 runs from the conserved cysteine through the conserved F or W. D genes are given only for firm matches.

V	J	D	CDR3	DNA
TRBV6-6	TRBJ2-5	TRBD1	CASSDVGTGQETQYF	TGTGCCAGCAGCGACGTGGGGACAGGACAAGAGACCCAGTACTTC
TRBV4-2	TRBJ2-1	.	CASSQGADEQFF	TGTGCCAGCAGCCAGGGGGCAGATGAGCAGTTCTTC
TRBV10-2	TRBJ2-5	TRBD1	CASSDKVQGAAETQYF	TGCGCCAGCAGTGATAAAGTTCAGGGGGCTGCGGAGACCCAGTACTTC
TRBV6-5	TRBJ1-2	.	CASSYSGSKSYGYTF	TGTGCCAGCAGTTACTCTGGAAGTAAAAGCTATGGCTACACCTTC
TRBV5-1	TRBJ1-1	.	CASSLEGGVTEAFF	TGCGCCAGCAGCTTGGAGGGGGGGGTCACTGAAGCTTTCTTT
TRBV7-9	TRBJ2-1	.	CASSSRTGRDEQFF	TGTGCCAGCAGCTCCCGGACAGGGAGGGATGAGCAGTTCTTC
TRBV6-1	TRBJ1-2	.	CASSPFGDPYGYTF	TGTGCCAGCAGCCCTTTCGGGGACCCCTATGGCTACACCTTC
TRBV5-1	TRBJ1-5	.	CASSLVGGHNQPQHF	TGCGCCAGCAGCTTGGTTGGAGGGCACAATCAGCCCCAGCATTTT
TRBV6-6	TRBJ2-1	TRBD2	CASSMTGLVLIEQFF	TGTGCCAGCAGTATGACGGGACTAGTTCTTATTGAGCAGTTCTTC
TRBV5-1	TRBJ2-1	.	CASSAVEGSYNEQFF	TGCGCCAGCAGCGCCGTCGAGGGGTCCTACAATGAGCAGTTCTTC
TRBV5-1	TRBJ1-3	.	CASSLGRVGNTIYF	TGCGCCAGCAGCTTGGGCAGGGTCGGAAACACCATATATTTT
TRBV28	TRBJ2-1	.	CASSSPTRVYNEQFF	TGTGCCAGCAGTTCACCAACAAGGGTCTACAATGAGCAGTTCTTC
TRBV9	TRBJ2-7	.	CASSGTGIRDEQYF	TGTGCCAGCAGCGGAACCGGGATAAGGGACGAGCAGTACTTC
TRBV29-1	TRBJ2-1	.	CSVESRDSNEQFF	TGCAGCGTTGAAAGCAGGGATAGCAATGAGCAGTTCTTC